This TCR beta chain was recovered during a study of shared clonotypes between healthy human individuals. Study observations and caveats: The naive CD4 repertoires of several donors were compared, and roughly 5.1% of clonotypes were shared. Generation of non-shared clonotypes was less probable than generation of clonotypes shared by all four donors.

On this clone itself: Its matching antigen is unknown.

Germline trimming cut 1 base from V and 7 bases from J; bases unmatched to any gene: 13. Germline V gene data show CDR1 as SEHNR and CDR2 as FQNEAQ (reference sequence). CDR3 length: 19 residues. Sequencing was performed with immunoSEQ multiplex PCR; in TCRdb, only in-frame clones are kept and a portion is missing. Of more than 2 million clones in the sample, roughly 93% are singletons; the top ten hold less than 2%. Cells designated naive CD8 were CD45RO-negative and were positively selected for CCR7, with terminally differentiated effector memory CD45RA+ cells excluded. Healthy HIV-negative adults with no recent acute infections or vaccinations were recruited as donors.

Specimen: naive CD8+ T cells from PBMCs. This TCR was recovered from a man between 18 and 29 years old in good health. Some clones in this sample may be carry-over from other donors' samples. This chain uses TRBV7-9 with TRBJ2-1; TRBD2 matches 13 bases. The CDR3 loop is CASSLGVGTSGTPRNEQFF. The CDR3 DNA reads TGTGCCAGCAGCTTAGGGGTCGGGACTAGCGGGACCCCTAGGAATGAGCAGTTCTTC.